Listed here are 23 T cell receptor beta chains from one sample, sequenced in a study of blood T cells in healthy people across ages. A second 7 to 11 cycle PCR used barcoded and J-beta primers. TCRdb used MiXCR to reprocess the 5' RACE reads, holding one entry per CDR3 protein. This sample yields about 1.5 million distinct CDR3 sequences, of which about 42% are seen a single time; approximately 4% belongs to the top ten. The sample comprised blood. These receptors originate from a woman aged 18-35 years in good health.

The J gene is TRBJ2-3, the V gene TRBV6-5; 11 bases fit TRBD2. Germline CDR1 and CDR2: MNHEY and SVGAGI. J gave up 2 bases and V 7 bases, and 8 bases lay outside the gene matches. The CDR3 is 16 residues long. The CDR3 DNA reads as TGTGCCAGCACTGCTCTGACTAGCGGGGTCACAGATACGCAGTATTTT. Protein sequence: CASTALTSGVTDTQYF.

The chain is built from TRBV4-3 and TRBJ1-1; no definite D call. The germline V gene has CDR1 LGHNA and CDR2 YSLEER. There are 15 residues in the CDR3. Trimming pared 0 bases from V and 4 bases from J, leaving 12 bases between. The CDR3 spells CASSQDGSLGTEAFF. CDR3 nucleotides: TGCGCCAGCAGCCAAGATGGAAGCTTGGGCACTGAAGCTTTCTTT.

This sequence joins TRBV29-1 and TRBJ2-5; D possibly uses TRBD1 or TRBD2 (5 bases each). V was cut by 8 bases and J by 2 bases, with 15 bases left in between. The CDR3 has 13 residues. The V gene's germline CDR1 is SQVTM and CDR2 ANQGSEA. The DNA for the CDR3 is TGCAGCTTTCTCAGGGACGGGCAAGAGACCCAGTACTTC. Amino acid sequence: CSFLRDGQETQYF.

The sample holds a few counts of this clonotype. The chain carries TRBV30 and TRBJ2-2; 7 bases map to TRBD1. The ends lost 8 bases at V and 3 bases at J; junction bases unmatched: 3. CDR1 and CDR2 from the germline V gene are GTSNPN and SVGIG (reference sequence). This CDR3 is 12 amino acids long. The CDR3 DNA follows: TGTGCCAGTGACAGGGACACCGGGGAGCTGTTTTTT. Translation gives CASDRDTGELFF. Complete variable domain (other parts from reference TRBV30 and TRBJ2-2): SQTIHQWPATLVQPVGSPLSLECTVEGTSNPNLYWYRQAAGRGLQLLFYSVGIGQISSEVPQNLSASRPQDRQFILSSKKLLLSDSGFYLCASDRDTGELFFGEGSRLTVL.

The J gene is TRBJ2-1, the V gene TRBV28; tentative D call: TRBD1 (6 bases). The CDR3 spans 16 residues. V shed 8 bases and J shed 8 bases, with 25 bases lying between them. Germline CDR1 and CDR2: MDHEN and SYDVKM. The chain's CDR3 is CASPPRRQVRWDEQFF. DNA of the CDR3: TGTGCCAGCCCTCCGAGGAGACAGGTCCGTTGGGATGAGCAGTTCTTC.

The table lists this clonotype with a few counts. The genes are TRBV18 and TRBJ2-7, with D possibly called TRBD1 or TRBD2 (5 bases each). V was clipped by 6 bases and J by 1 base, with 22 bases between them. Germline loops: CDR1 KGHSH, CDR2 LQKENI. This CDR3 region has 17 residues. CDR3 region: CASSPFPGTPGSYEQYF. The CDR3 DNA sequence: TGTGCCAGCTCGCCTTTCCCCGGGACCCCAGGATCCTACGAGCAGTACTTC.

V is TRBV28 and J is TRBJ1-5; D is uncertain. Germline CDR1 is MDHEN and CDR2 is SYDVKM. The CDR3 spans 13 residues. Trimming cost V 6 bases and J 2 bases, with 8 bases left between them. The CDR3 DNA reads TGTGCCAGCAGGGCAGGAGGCAATCAGCCCCAGCATTTT. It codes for CASRAGGNQPQHF. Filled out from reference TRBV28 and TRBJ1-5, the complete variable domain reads DVKVTQSSRYLVKRTGEKVFLECVQDMDHENMFWYRQDPGLGLRLIYFSYDVKMKEKGDIPEGYSVSREKKERFSLILESASTNQTSMYLCASRAGGNQPQHFGDGTRLSIL.

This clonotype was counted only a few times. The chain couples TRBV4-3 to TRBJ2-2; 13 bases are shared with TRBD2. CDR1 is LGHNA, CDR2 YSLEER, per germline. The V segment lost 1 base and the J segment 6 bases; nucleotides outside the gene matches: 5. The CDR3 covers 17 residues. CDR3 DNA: TGCGCCAGCAGCCAAGTTTCACTAGCGGGGGGGCCCGGGGAGCTGTTTTTT. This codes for CASSQVSLAGGPGELFF.

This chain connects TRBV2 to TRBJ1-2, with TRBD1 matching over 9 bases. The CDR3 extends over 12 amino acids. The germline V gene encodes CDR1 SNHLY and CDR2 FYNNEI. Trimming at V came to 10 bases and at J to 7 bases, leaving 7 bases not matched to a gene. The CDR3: CATGQGSGGYTF. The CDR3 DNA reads TGTGCCACCGGACAGGGGTCGGGTGGCTACACCTTC.

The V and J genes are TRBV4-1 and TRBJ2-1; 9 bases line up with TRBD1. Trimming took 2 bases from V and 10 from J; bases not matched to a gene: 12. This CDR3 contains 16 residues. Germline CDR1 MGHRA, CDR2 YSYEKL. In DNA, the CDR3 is TGCGCCAGCAGCCAAAGGAGGACGGGACAGGGTTACGAGCAGTTCTTC. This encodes CASSQRRTGQGYEQFF.

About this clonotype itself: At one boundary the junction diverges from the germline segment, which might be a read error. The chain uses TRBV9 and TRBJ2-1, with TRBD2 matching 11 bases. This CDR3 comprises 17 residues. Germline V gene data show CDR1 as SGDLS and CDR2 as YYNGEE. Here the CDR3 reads CASSAYLAGGPYNGQFF. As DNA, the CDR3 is TGTGCCAGCAGCGCTTACTTAGCGGGAGGGCCGTACAATGGGCAGTTCTTC.

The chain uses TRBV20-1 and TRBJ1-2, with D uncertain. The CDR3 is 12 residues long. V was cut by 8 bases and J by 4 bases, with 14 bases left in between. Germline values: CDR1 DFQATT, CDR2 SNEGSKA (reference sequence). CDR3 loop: CSTENSAYGYTF. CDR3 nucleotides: TGCAGTACCGAGAACTCTGCCTATGGCTACACCTTC.

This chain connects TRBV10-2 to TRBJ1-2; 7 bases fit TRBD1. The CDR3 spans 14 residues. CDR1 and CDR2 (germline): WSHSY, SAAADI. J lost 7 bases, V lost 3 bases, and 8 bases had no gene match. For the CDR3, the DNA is TGCGCCAGCAGTGAATCTCGAGGGGGCCTTGGCTACACCTTC. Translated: CASSESRGGLGYTF.

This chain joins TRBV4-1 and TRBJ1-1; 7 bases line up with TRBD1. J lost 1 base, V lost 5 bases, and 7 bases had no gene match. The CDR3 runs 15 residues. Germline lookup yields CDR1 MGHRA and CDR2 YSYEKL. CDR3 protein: CASSSPGQKNTEAFF. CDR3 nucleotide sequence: TGCGCCAGCAGCTCGCCGGGACAGAAGAACACTGAAGCTTTCTTT.

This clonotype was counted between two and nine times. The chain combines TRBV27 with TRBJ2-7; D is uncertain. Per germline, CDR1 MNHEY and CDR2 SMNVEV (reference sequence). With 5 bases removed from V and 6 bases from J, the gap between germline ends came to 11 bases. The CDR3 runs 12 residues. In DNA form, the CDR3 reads TGTGCCAGCAGTCACTTAGGGTTCGAGCAGTACTTC. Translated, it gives CASSHLGFEQYF.

The CDR3 loop is CASSQAKNTEAFF. DNA for the CDR3: TGTGCCAGCAGCCAAGCGAAGAACACTGAAGCTTTCTTT. The chain uses TRBV4-2 and TRBJ1-1, with D uncertain. Per germline, CDR1 LGHNA and CDR2 YNFKEQ. The CDR3 loop spans 13 amino acids. The germline V and J ends were trimmed by 1 base and 1 base, with 4 bases remaining between them.

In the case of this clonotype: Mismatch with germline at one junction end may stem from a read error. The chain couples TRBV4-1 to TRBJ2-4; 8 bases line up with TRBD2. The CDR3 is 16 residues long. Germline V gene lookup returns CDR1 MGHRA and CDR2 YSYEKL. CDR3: CASSQDMVAGSYEQCF. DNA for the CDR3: TGCGCCAGCAGCCAAGATATGGTAGCGGGAAGTTACGAGCAGTGCTTC.

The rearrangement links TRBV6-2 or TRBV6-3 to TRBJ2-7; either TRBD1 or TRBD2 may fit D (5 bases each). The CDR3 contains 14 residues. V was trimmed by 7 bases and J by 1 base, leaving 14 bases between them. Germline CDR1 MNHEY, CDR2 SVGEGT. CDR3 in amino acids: CASTLGRRSYEQYF. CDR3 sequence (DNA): TGTGCCAGCACCCTGGGACGCCGATCCTACGAGCAGTACTTC.

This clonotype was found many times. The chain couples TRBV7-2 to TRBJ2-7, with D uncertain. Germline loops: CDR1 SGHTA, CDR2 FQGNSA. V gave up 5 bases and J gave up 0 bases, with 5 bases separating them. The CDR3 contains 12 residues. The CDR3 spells CASSHYSYEQYF. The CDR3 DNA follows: TGTGCCAGCAGCCATTACTCCTACGAGCAGTACTTC.

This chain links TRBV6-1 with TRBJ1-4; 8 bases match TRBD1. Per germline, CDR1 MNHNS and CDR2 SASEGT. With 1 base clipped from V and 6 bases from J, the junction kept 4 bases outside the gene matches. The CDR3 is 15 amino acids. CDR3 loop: CASSEGDRGYEKLFF. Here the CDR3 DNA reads TGTGCCAGCAGTGAAGGAGACAGGGGTTATGAAAAACTGTTTTTT.

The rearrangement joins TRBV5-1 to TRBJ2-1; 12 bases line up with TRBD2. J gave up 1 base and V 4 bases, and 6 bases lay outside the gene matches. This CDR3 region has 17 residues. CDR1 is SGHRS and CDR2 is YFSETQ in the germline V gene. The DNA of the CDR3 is TGCGCCAGCAGCCCGGGACTAGCGGGTCCGTCCTACAATGAGCAGTTCTTC. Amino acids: CASSPGLAGPSYNEQFF.

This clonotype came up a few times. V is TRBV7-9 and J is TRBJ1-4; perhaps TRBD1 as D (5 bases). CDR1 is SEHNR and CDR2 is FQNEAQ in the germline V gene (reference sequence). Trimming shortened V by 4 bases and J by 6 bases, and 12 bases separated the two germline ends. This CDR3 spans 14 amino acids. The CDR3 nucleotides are TGTGCCAGCAGCTCGGGGCGTCGGGATGAAAAACTGTTTTTT. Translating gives CASSSGRRDEKLFF.

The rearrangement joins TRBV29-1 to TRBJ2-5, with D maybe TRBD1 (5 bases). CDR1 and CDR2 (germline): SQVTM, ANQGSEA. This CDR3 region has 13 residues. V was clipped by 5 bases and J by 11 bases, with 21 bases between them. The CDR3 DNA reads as TGCAGCGTTATAACCCTGACAGTTAATGAGCAGTACTTC. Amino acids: CSVITLTVNEQYF.